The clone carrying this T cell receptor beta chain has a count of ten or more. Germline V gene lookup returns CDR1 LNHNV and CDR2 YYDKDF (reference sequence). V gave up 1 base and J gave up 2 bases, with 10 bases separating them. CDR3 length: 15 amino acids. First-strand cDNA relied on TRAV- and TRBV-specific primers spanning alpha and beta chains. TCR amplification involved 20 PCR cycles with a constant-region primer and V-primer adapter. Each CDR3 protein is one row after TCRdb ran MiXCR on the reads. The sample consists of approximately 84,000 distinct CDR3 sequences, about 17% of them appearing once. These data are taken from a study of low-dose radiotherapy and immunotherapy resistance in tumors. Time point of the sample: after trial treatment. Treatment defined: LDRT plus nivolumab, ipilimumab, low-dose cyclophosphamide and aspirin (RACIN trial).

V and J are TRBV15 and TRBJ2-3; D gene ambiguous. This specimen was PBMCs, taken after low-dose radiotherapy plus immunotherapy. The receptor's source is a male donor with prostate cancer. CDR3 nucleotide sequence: TGTGCCACCAGCAGAGGATTAACCGACACAGATACGCAGTATTTT. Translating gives CATSRGLTDTDTQYF.